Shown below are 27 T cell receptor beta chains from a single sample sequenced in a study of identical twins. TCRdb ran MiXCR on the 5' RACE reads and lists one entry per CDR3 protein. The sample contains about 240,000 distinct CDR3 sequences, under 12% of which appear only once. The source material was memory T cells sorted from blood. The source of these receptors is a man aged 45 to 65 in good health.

CDR3 in DNA: TGTGCCAGCAGCTCCGGGCCAGCGACCTACAATGAGCAGTTCTTC. Amino acid sequence: CASSSGPATYNEQFF. The chain employs TRBV7-9 and TRBJ2-1; D remains ambiguous. Germline-derived CDR1 and CDR2 are SEHNR and FQNEAQ (reference sequence). V was cut by 4 bases and J by 2 bases, with 12 bases left in between. The CDR3 has 15 amino acids.

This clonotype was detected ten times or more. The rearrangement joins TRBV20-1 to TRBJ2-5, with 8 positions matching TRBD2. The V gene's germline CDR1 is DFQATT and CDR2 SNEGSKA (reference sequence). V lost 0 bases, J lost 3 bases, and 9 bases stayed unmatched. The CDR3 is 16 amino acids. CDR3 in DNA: TGCAGTGCTAGAGATCTGGCTAGCGGGTCAAAAGAGACCCAGTACTTC. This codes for CSARDLASGSKETQYF.

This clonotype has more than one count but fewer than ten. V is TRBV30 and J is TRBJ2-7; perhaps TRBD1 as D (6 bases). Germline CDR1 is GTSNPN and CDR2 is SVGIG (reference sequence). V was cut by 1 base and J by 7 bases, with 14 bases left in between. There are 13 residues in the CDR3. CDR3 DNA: TGTGCCTGGAGTGCGACAGGTACTACGGAGCAGTACTTC. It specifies CAWSATGTTEQYF.

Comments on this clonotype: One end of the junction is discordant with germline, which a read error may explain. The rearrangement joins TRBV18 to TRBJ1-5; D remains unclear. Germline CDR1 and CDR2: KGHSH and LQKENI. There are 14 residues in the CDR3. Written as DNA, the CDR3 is TGTGCCAGCTCACCACCGGGTGTACCAGGCAGCCAGGATTTT. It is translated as CASSPPGVPGSQDF. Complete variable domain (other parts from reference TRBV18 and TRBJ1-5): NAGVMQNPRHLVRRRGQEARLRCSPMKGHSHVYWYRQLPEEGLKFMVYLQKENIIDESGMPKERFSAEFPKEGPSILRIQQVVRGDSAAYFCASSPPGVPGSQDFGDGTRLSIL.

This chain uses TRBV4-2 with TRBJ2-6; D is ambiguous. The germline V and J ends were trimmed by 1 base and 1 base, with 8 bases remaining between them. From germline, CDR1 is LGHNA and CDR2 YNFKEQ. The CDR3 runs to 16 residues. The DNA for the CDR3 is TGTGCCAGCAGCCAAGTGGCCGATTCTGGGGCCAACGTCCTGACTTTC. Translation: CASSQVADSGANVLTF.

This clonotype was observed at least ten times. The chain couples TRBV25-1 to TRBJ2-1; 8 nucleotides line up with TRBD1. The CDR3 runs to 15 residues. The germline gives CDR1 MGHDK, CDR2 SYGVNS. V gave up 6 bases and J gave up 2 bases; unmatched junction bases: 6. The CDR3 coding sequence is TGTGCCAGCAGCCCTGGACAGGGTCCCTACAATGAGCAGTTCTTC. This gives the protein CASSPGQGPYNEQFF.

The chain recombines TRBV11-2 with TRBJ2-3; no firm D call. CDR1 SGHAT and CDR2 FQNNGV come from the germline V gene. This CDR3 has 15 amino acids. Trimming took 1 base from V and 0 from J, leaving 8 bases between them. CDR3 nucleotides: TGTGCCAGCAGCTTAGGCGGATATAGCACAGATACGCAGTATTTT. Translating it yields CASSLGGYSTDTQYF.

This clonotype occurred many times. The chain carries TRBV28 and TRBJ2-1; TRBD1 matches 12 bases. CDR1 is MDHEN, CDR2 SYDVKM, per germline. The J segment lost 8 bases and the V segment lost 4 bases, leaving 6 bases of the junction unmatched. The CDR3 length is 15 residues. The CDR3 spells CASSSGTGGRDEQFF. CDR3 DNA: TGTGCCAGCAGTTCGGGGACAGGGGGCAGGGATGAGCAGTTCTTC.

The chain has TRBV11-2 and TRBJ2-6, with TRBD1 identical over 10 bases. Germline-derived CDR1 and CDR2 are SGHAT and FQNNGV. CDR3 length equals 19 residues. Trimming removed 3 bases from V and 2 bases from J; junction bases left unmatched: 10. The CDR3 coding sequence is TGTGCCAGCAGCTTTGAAATCGGGACAGGGGTCCCTGGGGCCAACGTCCTGACTTTC. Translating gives CASSFEIGTGVPGANVLTF. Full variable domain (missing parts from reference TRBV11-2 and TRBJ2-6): EAGVAQSPRYKIIEKRQSVAFWCNPISGHATLYWYQQILGQGPKLLIQFQNNGVVDDSQLPKDRFSAERLKGVDSTLKIQPAKLEDSAVYLCASSFEIGTGVPGANVLTFGAGSRLTVL.

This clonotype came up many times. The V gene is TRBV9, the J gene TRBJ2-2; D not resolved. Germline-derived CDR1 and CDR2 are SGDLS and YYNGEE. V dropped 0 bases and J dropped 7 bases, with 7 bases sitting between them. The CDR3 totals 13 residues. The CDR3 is CASSVEGIGELFF. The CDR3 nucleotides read TGTGCCAGCAGCGTAGAAGGCATCGGGGAGCTGTTTTTT.

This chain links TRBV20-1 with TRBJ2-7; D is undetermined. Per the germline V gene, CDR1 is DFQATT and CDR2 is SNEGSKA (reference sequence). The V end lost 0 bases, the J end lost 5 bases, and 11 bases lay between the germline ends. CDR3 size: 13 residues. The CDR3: CSARDSYSHEQYF. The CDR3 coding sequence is TGCAGTGCTAGAGATTCCTATAGTCACGAGCAGTACTTC.

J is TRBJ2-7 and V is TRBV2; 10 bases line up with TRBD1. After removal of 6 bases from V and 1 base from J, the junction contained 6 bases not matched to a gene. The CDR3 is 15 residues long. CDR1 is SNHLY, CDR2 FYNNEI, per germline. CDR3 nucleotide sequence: TGTGCCAGCAGGGACAGGGGGACTCTTTCCTACGAGCAGTACTTC. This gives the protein CASRDRGTLSYEQYF.

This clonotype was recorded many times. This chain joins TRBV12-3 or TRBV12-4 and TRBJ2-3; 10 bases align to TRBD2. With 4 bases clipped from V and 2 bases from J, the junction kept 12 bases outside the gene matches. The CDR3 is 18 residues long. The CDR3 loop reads CASSSPGLAEKSTDTQYF. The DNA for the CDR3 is TGTGCCAGCAGTTCTCCCGGACTAGCGGAAAAATCCACAGATACGCAGTATTTT.

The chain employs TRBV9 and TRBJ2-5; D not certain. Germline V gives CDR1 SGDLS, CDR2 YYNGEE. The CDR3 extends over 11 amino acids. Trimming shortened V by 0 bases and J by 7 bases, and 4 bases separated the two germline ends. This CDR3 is CASSVGGTQYF. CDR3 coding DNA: TGTGCCAGCAGCGTAGGGGGGACCCAGTACTTC.

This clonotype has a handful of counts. CDR3 region: CASSSPEGRRYEQYF. The CDR3, as DNA: TGTGCCAGCAGTTCCCCGGAGGGAAGGAGATACGAGCAGTACTTC. The chain recombines TRBV6-5 with TRBJ2-7; the D gene is possibly TRBD2 (6 bases). Germline-derived CDR1 and CDR2 are MNHEY and SVGAGI. The CDR3 spans 15 residues. Trimming took off 4 bases at V and 4 bases at J, with 17 bases between the two ends.

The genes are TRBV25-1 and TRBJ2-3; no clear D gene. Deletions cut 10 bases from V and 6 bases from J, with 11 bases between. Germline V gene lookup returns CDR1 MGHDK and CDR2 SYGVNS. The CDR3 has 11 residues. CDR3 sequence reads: CATLWADTQYF. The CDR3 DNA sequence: TGTGCCACCCTCTGGGCCGATACGCAGTATTTT.

CDR3 nucleotides: TGTGCCAGCAGCGCAAACATAGGGCTACTCCGGGAGCTGTTTTTT. It encodes CASSANIGLLRELFF. V gene TRBV11-3 combines with J gene TRBJ2-2, with D unresolved. The V and J ends lost 5 bases and 9 bases respectively, with 19 bases between them. CDR1 and CDR2 (germline): SGHNT, YENEEA. The CDR3 runs to 15 residues.

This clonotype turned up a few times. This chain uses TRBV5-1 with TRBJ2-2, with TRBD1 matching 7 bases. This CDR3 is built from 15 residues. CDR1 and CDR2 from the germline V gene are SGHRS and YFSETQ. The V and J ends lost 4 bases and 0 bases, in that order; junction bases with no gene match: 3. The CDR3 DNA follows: TGCGCCAGCAGCCGGGACAGTCCGAACACCGGGGAGCTGTTTTTT. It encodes CASSRDSPNTGELFF. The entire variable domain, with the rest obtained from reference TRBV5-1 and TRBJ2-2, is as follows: KAGVTQTPRYLIKTRGQQVTLSCSPISGHRSVSWYQQTPGQGLQFLFEYFSETQRNKGNFPGRFSGRQFSNSRSEMNVSTLELGDSALYLCASSRDSPNTGELFFGEGSRLTVL.

The CDR3 nucleotides read TGTGCCAGCAGCCCCCGGCGCTACGAGCAGTACTTC. Translated, it gives CASSPRRYEQYF. The chain links TRBV6-2 or TRBV6-3 to TRBJ2-7; D unresolved. This CDR3 spans 12 amino acids. Trimming left V 6 bases short and J 3 bases short, with 9 bases between. Germline V gene data show CDR1 as MNHEY and CDR2 as SVGEGT.

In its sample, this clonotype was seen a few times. CDR3 coding DNA: TGCGCCAGCAGCCCCCCTCGGGGAGGGTCCCACGAGCAGTACTTC. As protein: CASSPPRGGSHEQYF. The chain has TRBV5-1 and TRBJ2-7; TRBD2 agrees at 7 bases. CDR1 and CDR2 (germline): SGHRS, YFSETQ. CDR3 length: 15 residues. V lost 4 bases to trimming and J lost 5 bases; unmatched junction nucleotides: 12.

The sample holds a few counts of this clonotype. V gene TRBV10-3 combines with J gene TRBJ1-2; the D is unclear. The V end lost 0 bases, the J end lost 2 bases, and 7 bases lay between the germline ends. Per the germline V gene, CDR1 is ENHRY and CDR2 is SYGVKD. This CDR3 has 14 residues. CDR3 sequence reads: CAISESTENYGYTF. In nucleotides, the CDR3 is TGTGCCATCAGTGAGTCGACCGAGAACTATGGCTACACCTTC.

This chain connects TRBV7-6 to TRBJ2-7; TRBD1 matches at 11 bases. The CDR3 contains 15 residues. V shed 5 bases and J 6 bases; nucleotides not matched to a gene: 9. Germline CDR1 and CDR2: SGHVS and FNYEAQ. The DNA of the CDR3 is TGTGCCAGCAGCCCTCGGACAGGGGGCGGGGCCGAGCAGTACTTC. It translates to CASSPRTGGGAEQYF.

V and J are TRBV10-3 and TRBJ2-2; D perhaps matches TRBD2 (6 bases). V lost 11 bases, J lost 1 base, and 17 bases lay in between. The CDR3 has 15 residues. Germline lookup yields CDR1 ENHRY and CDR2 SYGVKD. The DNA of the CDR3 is TGTGCCGCCTCCCTGGGGGGATGGAACACCGGGGAGCTGTTTTTT. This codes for CAASLGGWNTGELFF.

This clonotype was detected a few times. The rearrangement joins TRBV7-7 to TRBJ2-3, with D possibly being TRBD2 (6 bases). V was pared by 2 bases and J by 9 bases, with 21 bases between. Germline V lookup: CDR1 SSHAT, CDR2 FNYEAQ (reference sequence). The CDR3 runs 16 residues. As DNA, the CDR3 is TGTGCCAGCAGCTTATCCGTGGGAGGAAATTTCGGCACGCAGTATTTT. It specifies CASSLSVGGNFGTQYF. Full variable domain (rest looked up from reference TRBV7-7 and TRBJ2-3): GAGVSQSPRYKVTKRGQDVTLRCDPISSHATLYWYQQALGQGPEFLTYFNYEAQPDKSGLPSDRFSAERPEGSISTLTIQRTEQRDSAMYRCASSLSVGGNFGTQYFGPGTRLTVL.

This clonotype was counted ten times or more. In nucleotides, the CDR3 is TGCAGTGCTAGAGATCGCCGGACTCGAAACACCGGGGAGCTGTTTTTT. Encoded protein: CSARDRRTRNTGELFF. V usage is TRBV20-1 and J usage is TRBJ2-2, with a weak D call TRBD2 (5 bases). Germline CDR1 reads DFQATT; CDR2 reads SNEGSKA (reference sequence). CDR3 length: 16 residues. Trimming pared 0 bases from V and 2 bases from J, leaving 13 bases between.

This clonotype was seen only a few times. In nucleotides, the CDR3 is TGTGCCAGCAGTTTTAAGCGGGGGGGGGATACGCAGTATTTT. Protein product: CASSFKRGGDTQYF. The rearrangement joins TRBV28 to TRBJ2-3; 10 bases agree with TRBD2. This CDR3 has 14 residues. Trimming removed 3 bases from V and 6 bases from J; junction bases left unmatched: 3. CDR1 MDHEN and CDR2 SYDVKM come from the germline V gene.

The CDR3 loop reads CASSLFLGEGIYEQYF. The CDR3 nucleotides read TGTGCCAGCAGTTTATTTCTAGGGGAGGGCATCTACGAGCAGTACTTC. J is TRBJ2-7 and V is TRBV12-3 or TRBV12-4; 7 bases match TRBD2. The J segment lost 3 bases and the V segment lost 2 bases, leaving 10 bases of the junction unmatched. The CDR3 spans 16 residues.